These T cell receptor beta chains were read from a single sample in a study of beta chain features in type 1 diabetes. The data were produced by immunoSEQ multiplex PCR, yet TCRdb's version contains in-frame clones alone and is incomplete. Of hundreds of thousands of clones in the sample, around an eighth were seen once. Sequenced input: naive CD4+ T cells from blood. The receptors stem from a man aged 18 to 29 with type 1 diabetes. Both conserved end residues are part of each CDR3. A D gene is named only where the DNA matches it firmly. The listing skips clone size in some rows; elsewhere it reads once, few, many or a size class.

size: NA
J: TRBJ1-4
V: TRBV6-5
D: NA
CDR3: CASRQGRGGQGKLFF
DNA: TGTGCCAGCAGACAAGGACGGGGAGGGCAGGGAAAACTGTTTTTT

size: NA
J: TRBJ2-7
V: TRBV10-3
D: TRBD1
CDR3: CAIRPDRGITYEQYF
DNA: TGTGCCATCAGACCGGACAGGGGAATCACCTACGAGCAGTACTTC

size: once
J: TRBJ1-1
V: TRBV7-8
D: NA
CDR3: CASSLLDRGTEAFF
DNA: TGTGCCAGCAGCTTACTGGACCGTGGGACTGAAGCTTTCTTT

size: NA
J: TRBJ2-2
V: TRBV2
D: TRBD1
CDR3: CASDRALVTGELFF
DNA: TGTGCCAGCGACAGGGCCCTAGTCACCGGGGAGCTGTTTTTT

size: NA
J: TRBJ1-4
V: TRBV14
D: NA
CDR3: CASSQVSRTNEKLFF
DNA: TGTGCCAGCAGCCAAGTCTCACGAACTAATGAAAAACTGTTTTTT

size: NA
J: TRBJ1-1
V: TRBV9
D: NA
CDR3: CASSVGVGDGTEAFF
DNA: TGTGCCAGCAGCGTAGGTGTAGGGGACGGGACTGAAGCTTTCTTT

size: NA
J: TRBJ2-1
V: TRBV27
D: TRBD2
CDR3: CASTPSGGRYNEQFF
DNA: TGTGCCAGCACTCCATCGGGGGGGCGCTACAATGAGCAGTTCTTC

size: once
J: TRBJ2-3
V: TRBV12-5
D: NA
CDR3: CASGPNRGGSTDTQYF
DNA: TGTGCTAGTGGTCCAAACAGGGGGGGTAGCACAGATACGCAGTATTTT

size: NA
J: TRBJ1-6
V: TRBV25-1
D: TRBD1
CDR3: CASSDITGTGDNSPLHF
DNA: TGTGCCAGCAGTGACATAACCGGGACAGGGGATAATTCACCCCTCCACTTT

size: few
J: TRBJ1-2
V: TRBV6-1
D: NA
CDR3: CASREKHRDDGYTF
DNA: TGTGCCAGCAGGGAAAAACACCGTGATGATGGCTACACCTTC

size: NA
J: TRBJ2-7
V: TRBV13
D: TRBD1
CDR3: CASSPGQGSYEQYF
DNA: TGTGCCAGCAGCCCTGGACAGGGAAGTTACGAGCAGTACTTC

size: few
J: TRBJ2-3
V: TRBV7-2
D: NA
CDR3: CASSLSDTQYF
DNA: TGTGCCAGCAGCTTATCAGATACGCAGTATTTT

size: few
J: TRBJ1-1
V: TRBV2
D: TRBD1
CDR3: CASSIEKTGENTEAFF
DNA: TGTGCCAGCAGTATCGAAAAGACAGGGGAGAACACTGAAGCTTTCTTT

size: once
J: TRBJ1-2
V: TRBV11-2
D: NA
CDR3: CASSLPRGTGDYGYTF
DNA: TGTGCCAGCAGCTTGCCTCGGGGCACTGGAGACTATGGCTACACCTTC

size: NA
J: TRBJ2-5
V: TRBV29-1
D: NA
CDR3: CSGCGLEGETQYF
DNA: TGCAGCGGTTGTGGGCTGGAGGGAGAGACCCAGTACTTC

size: NA
J: TRBJ1-2
V: TRBV28
D: NA
CDR3: CASSSSELGYTF
DNA: TGTGCCAGCAGTTCCTCCGAGTTGGGCTACACCTTC

size: few
J: TRBJ2-5
V: TRBV7-6
D: TRBD2
CDR3: CASSLGTSGQETQYF
DNA: TGTGCCAGCAGCCTGGGGACTAGCGGACAAGAGACCCAGTACTTC

size: NA
J: TRBJ1-1
V: TRBV13
D: NA
CDR3: CASSLRGGTEAFF
DNA: TGTGCCAGCAGCCTCAGGGGTGGGACTGAAGCTTTCTTT

size: NA
J: TRBJ2-5
V: TRBV6-1
D: NA
CDR3: CASSEPPGRRETQYF
DNA: TGTGCCAGCAGTGAACCCCCGGGCAGACGGGAGACCCAGTACTTC

size: few
J: TRBJ2-5
V: TRBV6-5
D: NA
CDR3: CASRPIGGGWETQYF
DNA: TGTGCCAGCAGACCAATCGGTGGGGGCTGGGAGACCCAGTACTTC

size: few
J: TRBJ2-7
V: TRBV6-5
D: TRBD1
CDR3: CASRRGQASSYEQYF
DNA: TGTGCCAGCAGACGGGGACAGGCAAGCTCCTACGAGCAGTACTTC

size: NA
J: TRBJ1-6
V: TRBV10-3
D: TRBD1
CDR3: CAISELGTGARSPLHF
DNA: TGTGCCATCAGTGAGCTAGGGACAGGGGCGAGATCACCCCTCCACTTT

size: few
J: TRBJ2-7
V: TRBV2
D: NA
CDR3: CASSGAFSWYEQYF
DNA: TGTGCCAGCAGTGGGGCCTTCTCCTGGTACGAGCAGTACTTC

size: few
J: TRBJ2-2
V: TRBV30
D: TRBD1
CDR3: CAWSVSRTGHTGELFF
DNA: TGTGCCTGGAGTGTGTCAAGGACAGGGCACACCGGGGAGCTGTTTTTT

size: NA
J: TRBJ1-5
V: TRBV7-2
D: NA
CDR3: CASSLGGEDSNQPQHF
DNA: TGTGCCAGCAGCTTGGGGGGGGAAGATAGCAATCAGCCCCAGCATTTT

size: NA
J: TRBJ1-4
V: TRBV30
D: NA
CDR3: CAWIPGGGYKLFF
DNA: TGTGCCTGGATTCCCGGCGGGGGTTACAAACTGTTTTTT

size: few
J: TRBJ2-3
V: TRBV18
D: NA
CDR3: CASSPRTAGWTDTQYF
DNA: TGTGCCAGCTCACCACGTACCGCAGGGTGGACAGATACGCAGTATTTT

size: NA
J: TRBJ2-7
V: TRBV19
D: TRBD2
CDR3: CASSWTSGGSYEQYF
DNA: TGTGCCAGTAGTTGGACTAGCGGGGGCTCCTACGAGCAGTACTTC

size: NA
J: TRBJ1-4
V: TRBV30
D: NA
CDR3: CAWRDTGLYEKLFF
DNA: TGTGCCTGGAGAGACACAGGGCTATATGAAAAACTGTTTTTT

size: few
J: TRBJ2-5
V: TRBV7-7
D: NA
CDR3: CASSPAWGAETQYF
DNA: TGTGCTAGCAGCCCTGCGTGGGGGGCGGAGACCCAGTACTTC

size: few
J: TRBJ1-1
V: TRBV5-4
D: TRBD1
CDR3: CASSPRDRAGTEAFF
DNA: TGTGCCAGCAGCCCACGGGACAGGGCTGGCACTGAAGCTTTCTTT

size: NA
J: TRBJ1-1
V: TRBV14
D: NA
CDR3: CASSQDGTGPNTEAFF
DNA: TGTGCCAGCAGCCAAGATGGGACGGGTCCGAACACTGAAGCTTTCTTT

size: NA
J: TRBJ1-6
V: TRBV7-9
D: NA
CDR3: CASSSGPFNSPLHF
DNA: TGTGCCAGCAGCTCGGGACCGTTTAATTCACCCCTCCACTTT

size: NA
J: TRBJ2-5
V: TRBV13
D: TRBD1
CDR3: CASSLDRGETQYF
DNA: TGTGCCAGCAGCTTAGACAGGGGGGAGACCCAGTACTTC

size: NA
J: TRBJ2-1
V: TRBV18
D: NA
CDR3: CASSPLPVGYNEQFF
DNA: TGTGCCAGCTCACCCCTCCCGGTGGGGTACAATGAGCAGTTCTTC

size: NA
J: TRBJ2-7
V: TRBV11-2
D: NA
CDR3: CASSLEGRSIYEQYF
DNA: TGTGCCAGCAGCTTAGAGGGCCGGAGCATCTACGAGCAGTACTTC

size: NA
J: TRBJ2-7
V: TRBV9
D: NA
CDR3: CASSANSGSSYEQYF
DNA: TGTGCCAGCAGCGCGAACTCGGGTAGCTCCTACGAGCAGTACTTC

size: few
J: TRBJ1-1
V: TRBV2
D: TRBD1
CDR3: CASSGTGGRTEAFF
DNA: TGTGCCAGCAGCGGGACAGGGGGCCGCACTGAAGCTTTCTTT

size: few
J: TRBJ1-1
V: TRBV10-3
D: NA
CDR3: CAIMGGREGEAFF
DNA: TGTGCCATCATGGGGGGGCGCGAGGGTGAAGCTTTCTTT

size: NA
J: TRBJ2-1
V: TRBV9
D: TRBD2
CDR3: CASSPPLAGATNEQFF
DNA: TGTGCCAGCAGCCCTCCACTAGCGGGGGCCACCAATGAGCAGTTCTTC

size: NA
J: TRBJ1-1
V: TRBV30
D: NA
CDR3: CAWVIWNTEAFF
DNA: TGTGCCTGGGTCATATGGAACACTGAAGCTTTCTTT

size: NA
J: TRBJ2-1
V: TRBV12-5
D: NA
CDR3: CASGLVYDEQFF
DNA: TGTGCTAGTGGTTTGGTATACGATGAGCAGTTCTTC

size: NA
J: TRBJ2-5
V: TRBV10-3
D: NA
CDR3: CAISGPGQRAQETQYF
DNA: TGTGCCATCAGTGGGCCGGGACAGCGGGCCCAAGAGACCCAGTACTTC

size: few
J: TRBJ1-1
V: TRBV29-1
D: TRBD1
CDR3: CSASDGTGSTEAFF
DNA: TGCAGCGCCAGTGACGGGACAGGGAGCACTGAAGCTTTCTTT

size: NA
J: TRBJ2-1
V: TRBV5-1
D: TRBD1
CDR3: CASSEGQGFDEQFF
DNA: TGCGCCAGCAGCGAGGGACAGGGGTTCGATGAGCAGTTCTTC

size: NA
J: TRBJ2-3
V: TRBV18
D: NA
CDR3: CASSPLSAVTDTQYF
DNA: TGTGCCAGCTCACCCCTGTCGGCAGTCACAGATACGCAGTATTTT

size: few
J: TRBJ1-2
V: TRBV14
D: TRBD1
CDR3: CASRRTGASGYTF
DNA: TGTGCCAGCAGACGTACAGGGGCGAGTGGCTACACCTTC

size: once
J: TRBJ2-5
V: TRBV6-1
D: NA
CDR3: CASSARRLGTQETQYF
DNA: TGTGCCAGCAGTGCCCGCCGGCTCGGAACACAAGAGACCCAGTACTTC

size: NA
J: TRBJ1-5
V: TRBV7-9
D: NA
CDR3: CASSPRQSGWPQHF
DNA: TGTGCCAGCAGCCCTCGACAGTCAGGGTGGCCCCAGCATTTT

size: NA
J: TRBJ2-1
V: TRBV30
D: NA
CDR3: CAWSVGRGEQFF
DNA: TGTGCCTGGAGTGTCGGGCGAGGCGAGCAGTTCTTC

size: NA
J: TRBJ2-7
V: TRBV28
D: NA
CDR3: CASSLPTGRIYEQYF
DNA: TGTGCCAGCAGTCTACCCACGGGACGAATTTACGAGCAGTACTTC

size: NA
J: TRBJ2-5
V: TRBV5-1
D: NA
CDR3: CASSPPEDGETQYF
DNA: TGCGCCAGCAGCCCCCCCGAGGACGGAGAGACCCAGTACTTC

size: NA
J: TRBJ2-7
V: TRBV30
D: TRBD1
CDR3: CAWSDTQGVIHEQYF
DNA: TGTGCCTGGAGCGATACTCAGGGGGTGATTCACGAGCAGTACTTC